These T cell receptor beta chains were read from a single sample in a study of cytomegalovirus exposure and HLA in healthy donors. TCRdb's table, derived via immunoSEQ multiplex PCR, lists solely in-frame clones and lacks some. This repertoire comprises over 100,000 clones; its ten largest clones make up 1.5% to 2%. The material sequenced was PBMCs. The receptors come from a man between 18 and 29 years old in good health and CMV-seronegative. Both conserved end residues are part of each CDR3. The order of the fields is J gene, D gene, V gene, CDR3 DNA, CDR3 protein. A D gene is named only where the DNA matches it firmly.

J gene: TRBJ2-3; D gene: .; V gene: TRBV4-3; CDR3 DNA: TGCGCCAGCAGCCAAGACGGGGTGGGCACAGATACGCAGTATTTT; CDR3 protein: CASSQDGVGTDTQYF
J gene: TRBJ1-3; D gene: TRBD1; V gene: TRBV5-6; CDR3 DNA: TGTGCCAGCAGCAGACAGGGATCTGGAAACACCATATATTTT; CDR3 protein: CASSRQGSGNTIYF
J gene: TRBJ2-7; D gene: .; V gene: TRBV18; CDR3 DNA: TGTGCCAGCTCACCACAGACAAACTACGAGCAGTACTTC; CDR3 protein: CASSPQTNYEQYF
J gene: TRBJ1-1; D gene: TRBD1; V gene: TRBV6-5; CDR3 DNA: TGTGCCAGCAGGAAAAGGACAGGGGGAGGAACTGAAGCTTTCTTT; CDR3 protein: CASRKRTGGGTEAFF
J gene: TRBJ1-2; D gene: TRBD1; V gene: TRBV7-9; CDR3 DNA: TGTGCCAGCAGCTTAGCGTCACAGGGGTTCCTTGGCTACACCTTC; CDR3 protein: CASSLASQGFLGYTF
J gene: TRBJ1-4; D gene: TRBD1; V gene: TRBV11-3; CDR3 DNA: TGTGCCAGCAGCCCAGGGACAGCAACTAATGAAAAACTGTTTTTT; CDR3 protein: CASSPGTATNEKLFF
J gene: TRBJ2-7; D gene: .; V gene: TRBV15; CDR3 DNA: TGTGCCACCAGCAGAGATCAGGTGACAGTGACCTACGAGCAGTACTTC; CDR3 protein: CATSRDQVTVTYEQYF
J gene: TRBJ2-7; D gene: .; V gene: TRBV27; CDR3 DNA: TGTGCCAGCAGACAACAGGGCGAGCAGTACTTC; CDR3 protein: CASRQQGEQYF
J gene: TRBJ1-5; D gene: .; V gene: TRBV7-9; CDR3 DNA: TGTGCCAGCAGCTCCGGGACAATGGGGATGTTATGGAGCAATCAGCCCCAGCATTTT; CDR3 protein: CASSSGTMGMLWSNQPQHF
J gene: TRBJ2-7; D gene: .; V gene: TRBV11-3; CDR3 DNA: TGTGCCAGCAGCTTGGGGGGGCCCTACGAGCAGTACTTC; CDR3 protein: CASSLGGPYEQYF
J gene: TRBJ2-1; D gene: .; V gene: TRBV11-3; CDR3 DNA: TGTGCCAGCAGCTTAGTTCGCGTGCGTCGGGATAATCCCAATGAGCAGTTCTTC; CDR3 protein: CASSLVRVRRDNPNEQFF
J gene: TRBJ1-1; D gene: .; V gene: TRBV28; CDR3 DNA: TGTGCCAGCAGAATGACAGCGTTGAACACTGAAGCTTTCTTT; CDR3 protein: CASRMTALNTEAFF
J gene: TRBJ2-1; D gene: TRBD2; V gene: TRBV9; CDR3 DNA: TGTGCCAGCAGCGTGGGACTAGAGAAGGGTGAGCAGTTCTTC; CDR3 protein: CASSVGLEKGEQFF
J gene: TRBJ1-3; D gene: .; V gene: TRBV27; CDR3 DNA: TGTGCCAGCAGTACAGGGCGCGGAAACACCATATATTTT; CDR3 protein: CASSTGRGNTIYF
J gene: TRBJ1-4; D gene: TRBD1; V gene: TRBV27; CDR3 DNA: TGTGCCAGTACCCCCCTCTTCGGACAGGGAAATGAAAAACTGTTTTTT; CDR3 protein: CASTPLFGQGNEKLFF
J gene: TRBJ1-6; D gene: .; V gene: TRBV4-3; CDR3 DNA: TGCGCCAGCAGCCAAGGACACAGGGATCCACCTAATTCACCCCTCCACTTT; CDR3 protein: CASSQGHRDPPNSPLHF
J gene: TRBJ1-2; D gene: .; V gene: TRBV9; CDR3 DNA: TGTGCCAGCAGCGTAGGCGGTCAGGACTCTAACTATGGCTACACCTTC; CDR3 protein: CASSVGGQDSNYGYTF
J gene: TRBJ2-7; D gene: .; V gene: TRBV5-1; CDR3 DNA: TGCGCCAGCAGCTTGGCCGTTTCGGGGAAATACGAGCAGTACTTC; CDR3 protein: CASSLAVSGKYEQYF
J gene: TRBJ2-2; D gene: TRBD1; V gene: TRBV7-9; CDR3 DNA: TGTGCCAGCAGCTTGACAGGGCCGGACACCGGGGAGCTGTTTTTT; CDR3 protein: CASSLTGPDTGELFF
J gene: TRBJ2-1; D gene: .; V gene: TRBV7-7; CDR3 DNA: TGTGCCAGCAGCTTAGATCGCTACAATGAGCAGTTCTTC; CDR3 protein: CASSLDRYNEQFF
J gene: TRBJ2-5; D gene: .; V gene: TRBV5-1; CDR3 DNA: TGCGCCAGCAGCCCGAATGGGCAGGGAAAAGAGACCCAGTACTTC; CDR3 protein: CASSPNGQGKETQYF
J gene: TRBJ1-5; D gene: TRBD1; V gene: TRBV2; CDR3 DNA: TGTGCCAGCAGTAGAGCGGGACAGGGAGATCAGCCCCAGCATTTT; CDR3 protein: CASSRAGQGDQPQHF
J gene: TRBJ2-7; D gene: .; V gene: TRBV7-9; CDR3 DNA: TGTGCCAGCAGCTTAGCGGCGGGGACCTACGAGCAGTACTTC; CDR3 protein: CASSLAAGTYEQYF
J gene: TRBJ2-3; D gene: TRBD1; V gene: TRBV15; CDR3 DNA: TGTGCCACCAACCTGGACAGGGTCACAGATACGCAGTATTTT; CDR3 protein: CATNLDRVTDTQYF
J gene: TRBJ2-7; D gene: .; V gene: TRBV6-1; CDR3 DNA: TGTGCCAGCAGTTCGGGGTGGGGTAGCTACGAGCAGTACTTC; CDR3 protein: CASSSGWGSYEQYF
J gene: TRBJ1-2; D gene: TRBD1; V gene: TRBV6-5; CDR3 DNA: TGTGCCAGCAGTGGGAGACAGGGGGGCTACACCTTC; CDR3 protein: CASSGRQGGYTF
J gene: TRBJ2-6; D gene: TRBD2; V gene: TRBV7-9; CDR3 DNA: TGTGCCAGCAGTTCCCTAGCGGGAGGGCCCTCTGGGGCCAACGTCCTGACTTTC; CDR3 protein: CASSSLAGGPSGANVLTF
J gene: TRBJ2-7; D gene: .; V gene: TRBV4-1; CDR3 DNA: TGCGCCAGCAGCAGGGGGGGTCCCTACGAGCAGTACTTC; CDR3 protein: CASSRGGPYEQYF
J gene: TRBJ2-2; D gene: .; V gene: TRBV9; CDR3 DNA: TGTGCCAGCAGCGACGAGGGGGTTTATGGCGGGGAGCTGTTTTTT; CDR3 protein: CASSDEGVYGGELFF
J gene: TRBJ1-1; D gene: .; V gene: TRBV7-3; CDR3 DNA: TGTGCCAGCAGCTTAACGGGGCCGAACACTGAAGCTTTCTTT; CDR3 protein: CASSLTGPNTEAFF
J gene: TRBJ1-5; D gene: .; V gene: TRBV19; CDR3 DNA: TGTGCCAGTAGTATGCTTTCGTCAGCGGTTCAGCCCCAGCATTTT; CDR3 protein: CASSMLSSAVQPQHF
J gene: TRBJ2-7; D gene: TRBD2; V gene: TRBV5-6; CDR3 DNA: TGTGCCAGCAGCACAATAGGGGACTACCTCTCCTACGAGCAGTACTTC; CDR3 protein: CASSTIGDYLSYEQYF